This T cell receptor beta chain was retrieved from a study of cytomegalovirus exposure and HLA in healthy donors. Study as a whole: Most genotyped donors, around 78% of 350 to 500, had Caucasian-associated genetic ancestry.

The CDR3 is 14 residues long. The germline CDR1 and CDR2 sequences are SQVTM and ANQGSEA. As regards this clone: What it recognizes is unknown.

Study-level points and caveats: Certain indistinguishable V segments, among them TRBV6-2 and TRBV6-3, were excluded. Another analysis was done later, and it associated around 16,000 TCR beta sequences with HLA alleles at 0.05 false discovery rate.

The PCR had 60 Vbeta and 13 Jbeta primers. The assay was immunoSEQ multiplex PCR, and TCRdb's table has in-frame clones only and misses some. The repertoire consists of about 150,000 clones, with about 79% occurring once and the leading ten covering roughly 0.68%. The sample comprised PBMCs. The sequence was collected from a male donor in good health and CMV-seronegative. The rearrangement joins TRBV29-1 to TRBJ2-5, with 9 bases matching TRBD2. The J call is uncertain, as TRBJ2-7 better fits the DNA end. DNA for the CDR3: TGCAGCGTTCAGGTAGCGGGAGTGTCCTACGAGCAGTACTTC. Residues: CSVQVAGVSYEQYF.